The TCR beta chain under discussion was sequenced for a study of cytomegalovirus exposure and HLA in healthy donors. Study-wide results and caveats: TCR beta sequences reportedly predicted most subjects' HLA-A and HLA-B alleles accurately. Immune exposure data for these donors was limited to CMV serostatus. By HLA locus, TCR association rates varied in a later analysis, with DRB1 showing the most and HLA-C the fewest.

60 Vbeta and 13 Jbeta primers were used in PCR. In the authors' methods: Later, an analysis found around 80 million unique TCR beta chains, and roughly 10 million of these were shared. Clones were read by immunoSEQ multiplex PCR, and TCRdb kept only the in-frame ones, dropping some. The D gene and trimming were derived from the DNA, and the V and J assignments and clone size from that table. Of 200,000 to 250,000 clones in the sample, 75% to 90% were seen once. V shed 6 bases, J shed 0 bases, and the junction held 2 bases outside the gene matches. The CDR3 has 14 residues. Per the germline V gene, CDR1 is MNHEY and CDR2 is SMNVEV (reference sequence). Comment on this clone: Its antigen is as yet unknown.

This TCR was recovered from a boy under 10 years old in good health and CMV-seronegative. The sample was PBMCs. The genes are TRBV27 and TRBJ1-5; 7 nucleotides match TRBD1. The CDR3 nucleotides read TGTGCCAGCAGCCAGGGGGATAGCAATCAGCCCCAGCATTTT. Its translation is CASSQGDSNQPQHF.